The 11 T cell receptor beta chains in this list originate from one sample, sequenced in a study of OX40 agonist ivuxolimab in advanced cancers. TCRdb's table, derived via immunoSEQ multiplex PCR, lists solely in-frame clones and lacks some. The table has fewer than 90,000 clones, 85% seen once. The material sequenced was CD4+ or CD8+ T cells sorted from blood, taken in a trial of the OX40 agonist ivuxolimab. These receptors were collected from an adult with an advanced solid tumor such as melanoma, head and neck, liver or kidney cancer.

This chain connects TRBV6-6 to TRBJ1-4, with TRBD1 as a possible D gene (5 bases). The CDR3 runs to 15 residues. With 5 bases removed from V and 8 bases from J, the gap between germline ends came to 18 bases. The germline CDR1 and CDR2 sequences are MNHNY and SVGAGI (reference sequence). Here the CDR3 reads CASSQPGQGREKLFF. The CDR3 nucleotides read TGTGCCAGCAGTCAACCCGGCCAGGGCAGGGAAAAACTGTTTTTT.

In nucleotides, the CDR3 is TGTGCCAGTAGCCCGGGACCAAGTACGAGCTACACCTTC. The encoded protein is CASSPGPSTSYTF. The chain couples TRBV19 to TRBJ1-2, with D possibly TRBD1 on 5 matching bases. Per germline, CDR1 LNHDA and CDR2 SQIVND (reference sequence). V was pared by 6 bases and J by 9 bases, with 17 bases between. The CDR3 runs to 13 residues.

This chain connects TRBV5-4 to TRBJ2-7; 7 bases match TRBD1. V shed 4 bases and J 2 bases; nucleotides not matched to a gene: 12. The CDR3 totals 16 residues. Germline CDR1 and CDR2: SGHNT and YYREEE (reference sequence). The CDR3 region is CASSQGQDRITYEQYF. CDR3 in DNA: TGTGCCAGCAGCCAAGGACAGGACCGGATCACCTACGAGCAGTACTTC.

CDR3 residues: CATHEAWSNTGELFF. CDR3 DNA sequence: TGTGCCACGCATGAAGCCTGGTCGAACACCGGGGAGCTGTTTTTT. This chain connects TRBV10-3 to TRBJ2-2; D is unresolved. Germline-derived CDR1 and CDR2 are ENHRY and SYGVKD. The CDR3 is 15 amino acids. Trimming left V 10 bases short and J 0 bases short, with 15 bases between.

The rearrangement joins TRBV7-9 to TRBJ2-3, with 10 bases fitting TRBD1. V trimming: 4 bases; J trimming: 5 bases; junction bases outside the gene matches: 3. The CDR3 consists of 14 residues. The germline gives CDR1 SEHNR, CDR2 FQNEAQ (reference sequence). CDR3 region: CASSSDRGRDTQYF. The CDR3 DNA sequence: TGTGCCAGCAGCTCTGACAGGGGGCGAGATACGCAGTATTTT.

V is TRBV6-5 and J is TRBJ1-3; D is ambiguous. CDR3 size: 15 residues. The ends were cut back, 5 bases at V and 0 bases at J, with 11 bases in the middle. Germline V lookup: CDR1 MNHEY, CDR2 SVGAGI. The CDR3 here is CASSPLETSGNTIYF. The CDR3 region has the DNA TGTGCCAGCAGTCCCCTTGAGACCTCTGGAAACACCATATATTTT.

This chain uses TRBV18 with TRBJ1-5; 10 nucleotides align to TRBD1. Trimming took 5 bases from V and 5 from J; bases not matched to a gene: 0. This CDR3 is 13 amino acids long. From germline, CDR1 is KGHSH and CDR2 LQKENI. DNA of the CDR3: TGTGCCAGCTCAGACAGGGGGCATCAGCCCCAGCATTTT. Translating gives CASSDRGHQPQHF.

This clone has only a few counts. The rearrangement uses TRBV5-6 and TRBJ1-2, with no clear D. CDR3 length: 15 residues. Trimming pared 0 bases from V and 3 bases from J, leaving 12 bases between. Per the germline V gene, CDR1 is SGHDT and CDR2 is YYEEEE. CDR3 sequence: CASSLVGSQDYGYTF. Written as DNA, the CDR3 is TGTGCCAGCAGCTTGGTCGGTAGCCAGGACTATGGCTACACCTTC.

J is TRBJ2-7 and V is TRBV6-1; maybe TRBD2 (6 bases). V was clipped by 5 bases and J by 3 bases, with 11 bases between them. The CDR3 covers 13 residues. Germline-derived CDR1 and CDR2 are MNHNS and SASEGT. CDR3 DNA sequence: TGTGCCAGCAGTTATCTAGCGAACTACGAGCAGTACTTC. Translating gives CASSYLANYEQYF.

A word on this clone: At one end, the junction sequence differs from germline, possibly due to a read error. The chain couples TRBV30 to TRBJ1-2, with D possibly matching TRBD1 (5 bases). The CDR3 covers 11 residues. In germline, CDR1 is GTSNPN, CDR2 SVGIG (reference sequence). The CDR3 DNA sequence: TGTGCGTGGAAGTGGGGGGGAGGCTACACCTTC. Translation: CAWKWGGGYTF.

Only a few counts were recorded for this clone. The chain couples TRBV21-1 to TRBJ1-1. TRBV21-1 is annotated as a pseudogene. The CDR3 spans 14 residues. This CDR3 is CASSSPGRDTEAFF. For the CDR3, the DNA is TGTGCCAGCAGCAGCCCGGGACGGGACACTGAAGCTTTCTTT.